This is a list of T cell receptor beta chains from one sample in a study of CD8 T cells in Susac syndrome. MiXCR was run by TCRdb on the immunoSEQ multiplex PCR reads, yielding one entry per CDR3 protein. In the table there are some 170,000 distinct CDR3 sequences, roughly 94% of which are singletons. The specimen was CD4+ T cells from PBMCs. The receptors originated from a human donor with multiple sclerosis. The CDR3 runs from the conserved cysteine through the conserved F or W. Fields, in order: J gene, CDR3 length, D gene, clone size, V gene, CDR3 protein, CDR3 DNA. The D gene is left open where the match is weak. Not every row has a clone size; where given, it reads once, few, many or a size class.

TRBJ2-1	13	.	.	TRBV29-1	CSVGTPGWGEQFF	TGCAGCGTCGGGACTCCCGGATGGGGTGAGCAGTTCTTC
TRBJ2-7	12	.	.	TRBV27	CASSSHRNEQYF	TGTGCCAGCAGTTCTCATCGTAACGAGCAGTACTTC
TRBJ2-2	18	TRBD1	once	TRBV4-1	CASSQTGTGGADTGELFF	TGCGCCAGCAGCCAAACCGGGACAGGGGGCGCCGACACCGGGGAGCTGTTTTTT
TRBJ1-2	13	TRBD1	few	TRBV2	CASSADRGNGYTF	TGTGCCAGCAGTGCCGACAGGGGGAATGGCTACACCTTC
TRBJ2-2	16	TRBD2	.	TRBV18	CASSPRLAENTGELFF	TGTGCCAGCTCACCACGCCTAGCGGAGAACACCGGGGAGCTGTTTTTT
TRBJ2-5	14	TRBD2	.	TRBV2	CASRGGNHQETQYF	TGTGCCAGCAGGGGAGGGAACCACCAAGAGACCCAGTACTTC
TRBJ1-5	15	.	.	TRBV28	CASSTAGGLGQPQHF	TGTGCCAGCAGCACCGCGGGGGGGTTAGGTCAGCCCCAGCATTTT
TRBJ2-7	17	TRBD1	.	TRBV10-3	CAISESGRDRGSYEQYF	TGTGCCATCAGTGAGTCCGGGCGGGACAGGGGCTCCTACGAGCAGTACTTC
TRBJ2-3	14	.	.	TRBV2	CASTPQAPLGTQYF	TGTGCCAGCACCCCTCAAGCCCCCTTAGGGACGCAGTATTTT
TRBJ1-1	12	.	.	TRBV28	CAIDTLNTEAFF	TGTGCCATTGACACCTTGAACACTGAAGCTTTCTTT
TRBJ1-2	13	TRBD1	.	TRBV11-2	CASSLDRAGGYTF	TGTGCCAGCAGCTTGGACAGGGCGGGAGGCTACACCTTC
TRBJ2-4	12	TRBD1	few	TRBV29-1	CSVATGGNIQYF	TGCAGCGTTGCCACAGGGGGGAACATTCAGTACTTC
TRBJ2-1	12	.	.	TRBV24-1	CATSSARSEQFF	TGTGCCACCAGTAGCGCCCGCAGTGAGCAGTTCTTC
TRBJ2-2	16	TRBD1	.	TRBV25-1	CASRPGQGANTGELFF	TGTGCCAGCAGACCCGGACAGGGGGCGAACACCGGGGAGCTGTTTTTT
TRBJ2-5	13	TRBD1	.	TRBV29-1	CSVDRDREKTQYF	TGCAGCGTTGACCGTGACAGGGAGAAGACCCAGTACTTC
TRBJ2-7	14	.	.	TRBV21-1	CASPRWGYPYEQYF	TGTGCCAGCCCCAGGTGGGGGTATCCCTACGAGCAGTACTTC
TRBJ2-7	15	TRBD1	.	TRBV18	CASSPPLGQSYEQYF	TGTGCCAGCTCACCTCCACTGGGACAGTCCTACGAGCAGTACTTC
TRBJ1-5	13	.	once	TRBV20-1	CSASDEDNQPQHF	TGCAGTGCTAGTGATGAGGACAATCAGCCCCAGCATTTT
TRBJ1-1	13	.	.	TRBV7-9	CASSFGSVTEAFF	TGTGCCAGCAGCTTCGGTTCAGTCACTGAAGCTTTCTTT
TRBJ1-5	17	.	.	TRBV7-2	CASSLGVGRGKDQPQHF	TGTGCCAGCAGCTTAGGGGTTGGAAGGGGTAAAGATCAGCCCCAGCATTTT
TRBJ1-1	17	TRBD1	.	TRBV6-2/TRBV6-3	CASSYARDRALNTEAFF	TGTGCCAGCAGTTACGCCCGGGACAGGGCATTGAACACTGAAGCTTTCTTT
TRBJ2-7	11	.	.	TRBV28	CASSLAHEQYF	TGTGCCAGCAGTTTAGCCCACGAGCAGTACTTC
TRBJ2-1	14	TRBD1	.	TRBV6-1	CASRGTGGSNEQFF	TGTGCCAGCAGGGGGACAGGGGGCTCCAATGAGCAGTTCTTC
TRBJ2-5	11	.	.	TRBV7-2	CASSFWETQYF	TGTGCCAGCAGCTTTTGGGAGACCCAGTACTTC
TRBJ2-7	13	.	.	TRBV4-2	CASSQERSYEQYF	TGTGCCAGCAGCCAAGAAAGGAGCTACGAGCAGTACTTC
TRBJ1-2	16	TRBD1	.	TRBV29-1	CSVEVPPGQTNYGYTF	TGCAGCGTTGAGGTACCTCCGGGACAGACAAACTATGGCTACACCTTC
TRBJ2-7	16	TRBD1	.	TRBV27	CASTKTGQGAKYEQYF	TGTGCCAGCACCAAGACAGGACAGGGGGCTAAATACGAGCAGTACTTC
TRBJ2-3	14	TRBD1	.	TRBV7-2	CASTPDRVTDTQYF	TGTGCCAGCACTCCGGACAGGGTCACAGATACGCAGTATTTT
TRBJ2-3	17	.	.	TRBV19	CASSFDRGGRFGDTQYF	TGTGCCAGTAGTTTCGACAGGGGCGGGAGGTTCGGAGATACGCAGTATTTT
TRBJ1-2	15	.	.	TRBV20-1	CSARDGAFFNYGYTF	TGCAGTGCTAGGGACGGCGCTTTTTTTAACTATGGCTACACCTTC
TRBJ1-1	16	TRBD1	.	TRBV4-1	CASSRSDRTMNTEAFF	TGCGCCAGCAGCCGTTCGGACAGGACCATGAACACTGAAGCTTTCTTT
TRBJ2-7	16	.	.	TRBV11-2	CASSSLLKNPSYEQYF	TGTGCCAGCAGCTCTCTACTTAAGAATCCTTCCTACGAGCAGTACTTC
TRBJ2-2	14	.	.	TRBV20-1	CSAQAGLSEGELFF	TGCAGTGCGCAGGCTGGACTGTCAGAAGGGGAGCTGTTTTTT
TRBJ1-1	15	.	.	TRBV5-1	CASSPHGGLNTEAFF	TGCGCCAGCAGCCCCCATGGGGGGCTGAACACTGAAGCTTTCTTT
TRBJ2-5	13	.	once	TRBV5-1	CASSPISGETQYF	TGCGCCAGCAGCCCGATTTCGGGGGAGACCCAGTACTTC
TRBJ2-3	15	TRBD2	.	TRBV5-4	CASSTPGTSRDTQYF	TGTGCCAGCAGCACTCCCGGGACTAGTAGAGATACGCAGTATTTT
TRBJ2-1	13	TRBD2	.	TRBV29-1	CSVGREGSTVQFF	TGCAGCGTTGGTAGGGAGGGCTCGACAGTACAGTTCTTC
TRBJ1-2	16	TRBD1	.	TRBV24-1	CASASVRLTGVGGYTF	TGTGCCTCAGCCTCAGTCCGCCTGACAGGGGTCGGTGGCTACACCTTC
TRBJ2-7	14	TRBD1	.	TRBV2	CASSGGQGAREQYF	TGTGCCAGCAGTGGAGGACAGGGGGCCAGAGAGCAGTACTTC
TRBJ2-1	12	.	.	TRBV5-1	CASRGPGSEQFF	TGCGCCAGCAGAGGTCCCGGGTCAGAGCAGTTCTTC
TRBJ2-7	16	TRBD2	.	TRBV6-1	CASSKFLAGGSYEQYF	TGTGCCAGCAGCAAGTTTCTAGCGGGAGGATCCTACGAGCAGTACTTC
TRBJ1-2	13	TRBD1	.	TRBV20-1	CSVGTGQNYGYTF	TGCAGTGTCGGGACAGGGCAGAACTATGGCTACACCTTC
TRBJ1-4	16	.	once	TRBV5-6	CASSSRYTAANEKLFF	TGTGCCAGCAGCTCCAGGTATACCGCAGCTAATGAAAAACTGTTTTTT
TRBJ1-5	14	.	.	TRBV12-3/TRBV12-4	CASSTGGVSQPQHF	TGTGCCAGCAGTACCGGAGGGGTAAGCCAGCCCCAGCATTTT
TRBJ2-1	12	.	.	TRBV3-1	CASRERGYEQFF	TGTGCCAGCAGGGAGAGGGGGTACGAGCAGTTCTTC
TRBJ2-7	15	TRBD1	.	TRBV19	CASSKIAGTVYEQYF	TGTGCCAGTAGTAAAATAGCCGGGACAGTTTACGAGCAGTACTTC
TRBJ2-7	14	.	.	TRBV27	CASSPRGTAYEQYF	TGTGCCAGCAGTCCCCGGGGGACAGCCTACGAGCAGTACTTC
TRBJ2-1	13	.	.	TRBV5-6	CASSLGVAHEQFF	TGTGCCAGCAGCTTGGGAGTAGCACATGAGCAGTTCTTC
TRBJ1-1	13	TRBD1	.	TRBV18	CASSLGWDREAFF	TGTGCCAGCTCACTGGGTTGGGACAGGGAAGCTTTCTTT
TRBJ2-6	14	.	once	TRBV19	CASSRGTGANVLTF	TGTGCCAGTAGTCGCGGGACTGGGGCCAACGTCCTGACTTTC
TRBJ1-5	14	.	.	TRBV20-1	CSARSGGGTQPQHF	TGCAGTGCTAGATCGGGAGGGGGGACTCAGCCCCAGCATTTT
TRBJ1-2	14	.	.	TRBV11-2	CASSLDPTNYGYTF	TGTGCCAGCAGCTTAGACCCCACTAACTATGGCTACACCTTC